The T cell receptor (beta chain) described here comes from a study of shared clonotypes between healthy human individuals. Sequencing was performed with immunoSEQ multiplex PCR; in TCRdb, only in-frame clones are kept and a portion is missing. The top ten clones hold around 0.13% of a sample with around 2.3 million clones, approximately 94% of them seen once. CDR3 length: 15 residues. The germline CDR1 and CDR2 sequences are MNHEY and SMNVEV (reference sequence). The germline V and J ends were trimmed by 0 bases and 0 bases, with 5 bases remaining between them. Sequenced material: naive CD4+ T cells sorted from blood. Subset here: CD45RA+ positively selected. This TCR was sampled from a man aged 18 to 29 in good health. The J gene is TRBJ1-4, the V gene TRBV27; D is unclear. The CDR3 sequence: CASSLSGSTNEKLFF. DNA of the CDR3: TGTGCCAGCAGTTTATCAGGGTCAACTAATGAAAAACTGTTTTTT.